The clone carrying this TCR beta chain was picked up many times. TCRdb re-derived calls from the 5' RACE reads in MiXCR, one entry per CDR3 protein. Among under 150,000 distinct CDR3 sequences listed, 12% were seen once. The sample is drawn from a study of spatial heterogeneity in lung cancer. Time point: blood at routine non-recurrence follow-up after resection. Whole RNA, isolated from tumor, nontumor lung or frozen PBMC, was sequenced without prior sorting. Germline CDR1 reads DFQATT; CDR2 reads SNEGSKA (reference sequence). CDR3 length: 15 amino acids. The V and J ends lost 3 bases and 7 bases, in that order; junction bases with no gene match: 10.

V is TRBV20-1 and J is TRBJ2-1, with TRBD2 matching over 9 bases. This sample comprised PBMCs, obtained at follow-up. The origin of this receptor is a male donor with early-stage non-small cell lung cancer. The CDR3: CSARPPAGGQNEQFF. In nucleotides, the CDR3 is TGCAGTGCTAGGCCCCCGGCGGGGGGGCAGAATGAGCAGTTCTTC.